These 20 T cell receptor beta chains came from one sample sequenced in a study of a mutant IDH1 vaccine in newly diagnosed glioma. Here immunoSEQ multiplex PCR was the method, and the copy in TCRdb shows in-frame clones only, minus some. Counted here are roughly 40,000 clones, 65% to 90% occurring once; the ten biggest clones make up approximately 4.8%. These receptors are not linked to any known antigen. Time point defined: week 35, safety follow-up. All doses held 300 ug of mutant IDH1 20-mer peptide, with topical imiquimod. The specimen was PBMCs, collected from a glioma patient whose treatment included an IDH1 peptide vaccine. All receptors derive from a woman aged 50 to 65 with glioma.

This chain connects TRBV11-3 to TRBJ1-1, with TRBD1 as a possible D gene (5 bases). With 1 base removed from V and 4 bases from J, the gap between germline ends came to 10 bases. The germline gives CDR1 SGHNT, CDR2 YENEEA. The CDR3 runs 14 residues. The DNA for the CDR3 is TGTGCCAGCAGCTTAGTTAGCAGGGCCACTGAAGCTTTCTTT. This gives the protein CASSLVSRATEAFF.

This clone was observed a few times. The rearrangement uses TRBV6-5 and TRBJ1-1; D is uncertain. The CDR3 extends over 15 amino acids. Germline V gene data show CDR1 as MNHEY and CDR2 as SVGAGI. Between the trimmed V and J ends, which lost 10 bases and 1 base, there was a span of 19 bases. CDR3 coding DNA: TGTGCCACCTACGCTTGGCAAGGCCCGAACACTGAAGCTTTCTTT. The encoded protein is CATYAWQGPNTEAFF.

The gene calls are TRBV23-1 and TRBJ2-7; D is unresolved. TRBV23-1 is designated an ORF whose function remains uncertain. This CDR3 contains 12 residues. V was pared by 2 bases and J by 3 bases, with 5 bases between. CDR3 bases: TGCGCCAGCAGTCAAATCGACTACGAGCAGTACTTC. It yields the protein CASSQIDYEQYF.

The V call is TRBV7-2, the J call TRBJ2-5; possible D gene TRBD2, 6 bases. The CDR3 has 16 amino acids. Germline V gene data show CDR1 as SGHTA and CDR2 as FQGNSA. V lost 1 base and J lost 6, with 18 bases in between. The CDR3 loop reads CASSLERRGRGQTQYF. CDR3 in DNA: TGTGCCAGCAGCTTAGAGCGGCGGGGAAGGGGTCAGACCCAGTACTTC.

The CDR3 DNA reads as TGTGCCAGTAGTATAGATTTGGAGATTCCCTATGGCTACACCTTC. Its translation: CASSIDLEIPYGYTF. V gene TRBV19 combines with J gene TRBJ1-2; D call uncertain. CDR1 is LNHDA and CDR2 is SQIVND in the germline V gene (reference sequence). The ends were cut back, 0 bases at V and 4 bases at J, with 12 bases in the middle. The CDR3 is 15 amino acids. Full variable domain (rest looked up from reference TRBV19 and TRBJ1-2): DGGITQSPKYLFRKEGQNVTLSCEQNLNHDAMYWYRQDPGQGLRLIYYSQIVNDFQKGDIAEGYSVSREKKESFPLTVTSAQKNPTAFYLCASSIDLEIPYGYTFGSGTRLTVV.

V and J are TRBV19 and TRBJ1-1, with a possible D match to TRBD1 (6 bases). Germline V gives CDR1 LNHDA, CDR2 SQIVND (reference sequence). The CDR3 covers 16 residues. The V and J ends lost 6 bases and 1 base respectively, with 18 bases between them. CDR3 residues: CASRLTGKGPNTEAFF. The CDR3 DNA sequence: TGTGCCAGTAGGCTAACAGGGAAAGGCCCGAACACTGAAGCTTTCTTT.

The chain combines TRBV6-4 with TRBJ1-1; D gene ambiguous. Germline CDR1 and CDR2: MRHNA and SNTAGT. The V end lost 4 bases, the J end lost 7 bases, and 16 bases lay between the germline ends. CDR3 length: 14 amino acids. CDR3 nucleotide sequence: TGTGCCAGCAGTGCCGGGTTACCTGGAGGTGAAGCTTTCTTT. Its protein product is CASSAGLPGGEAFF.

The gene calls are TRBV30 and TRBJ1-3; TRBD1 is a possible D gene (6 bases). The V end lost 0 bases, the J end lost 0 bases, and 12 bases lay between the germline ends. CDR1 and CDR2 from the germline V gene are GTSNPN and SVGIG (reference sequence). The CDR3 has 16 amino acids. In DNA form, the CDR3 reads TGTGCCTGGAGTGTACAGGGAGTCATCTCTGGAAACACCATATATTTT. The encoded protein is CAWSVQGVISGNTIYF.

The chain links TRBV30 to TRBJ1-2; D is perhaps TRBD1 (6 bases). Deletions cut 0 bases from V and 8 bases from J, with 16 bases between. The CDR3 has 14 residues. The germline CDR1 and CDR2 sequences are GTSNPN and SVGIG (reference sequence). The CDR3 DNA is TGTGCCTGGAGTGTCAGGGGATGGGCTTACGGCTACACCTTC. Translated, it gives CAWSVRGWAYGYTF.

The rearrangement links TRBV7-2 to TRBJ1-1; no reliable D call. The CDR3 is 11 residues long. The V end was cut by 5 bases, the J end by 4 bases, with 5 bases between. Germline CDR1 and CDR2: SGHTA and FQGNSA. The DNA of the CDR3 is TGTGCCAGCAGCCCCTTCACTGAAGCTTTCTTT. This gives the protein CASSPFTEAFF. The variable domain in full, completed from reference TRBV7-2 and TRBJ1-1, reads GAGVSQSPSNKVTEKGKDVELRCDPISGHTALYWYRQSLGQGLEFLIYFQGNSAPDKSGLPSDRFSAERTGGSVSTLTIQRTQQEDSAVYLCASSPFTEAFFGQGTRLTVV.

This clone was found a few times. Within the sample, other DNA sequences also encode this same CDR3. The V gene is TRBV27, the J gene TRBJ2-7; no clear D. Trimming removed 2 bases at V and 0 bases at J, with 8 bases between. The CDR3 totals 14 residues. CDR1 is MNHEY and CDR2 is SMNVEV in the germline V gene (reference sequence). The CDR3 spells CASSLGVSSYEQYF. CDR3 sequence (DNA): TGTGCCAGCAGTTTAGGGGTTAGCTCCTACGAGCAGTACTTC.

The CDR3 region has the DNA TGTGCCAGCAGCAGGGGAACTCCTAGCACAGATACGCAGTATTTT. This translates into CASSRGTPSTDTQYF. The chain couples TRBV6-5 to TRBJ2-3; possibly TRBD1 for D (6 bases). The germline gives CDR1 MNHEY, CDR2 SVGAGI. Trimming took off 6 bases at V and 0 bases at J, with 13 bases between the two ends. This CDR3 comprises 15 residues.

The rearrangement uses TRBV30 and TRBJ1-2; a possible D gene is TRBD1 (5 bases). The CDR3 has 14 residues. V lost 3 bases and J lost 8, with 19 bases in between. Germline values: CDR1 GTSNPN, CDR2 SVGIG (reference sequence). CDR3: CAWSTGLTGGGYTF. The CDR3 bases are TGTGCCTGGAGCACGGGACTTACCGGTGGCGGCTACACCTTC.

This clone was picked up one time. This CDR3 is CASSWKLAGATDTQYF. The CDR3, as DNA: TGCGCCAGCAGCTGGAAACTAGCGGGGGCCACAGATACGCAGTATTTT. This chain joins TRBV5-1 and TRBJ2-3, with TRBD2 identical over 11 bases. The junction had 5 bases not matched to a gene; V was cut back by 3 bases and J by 2 bases. The CDR3 is 16 amino acids. Germline values: CDR1 SGHRS, CDR2 YFSETQ.

This clone showed up just a few times. The V gene is TRBV5-1, the J gene TRBJ1-6, with 10 bases fitting TRBD1. This CDR3 comprises 17 residues. CDR1 is SGHRS and CDR2 is YFSETQ in the germline V gene. With 4 bases clipped from V and 9 bases from J, the junction kept 13 bases outside the gene matches. CDR3 DNA sequence: TGCGCCAGCAGCGACTACCGGGACAGGGGAGGTACTTCACCCCTCCACTTT. Amino acid sequence: CASSDYRDRGGTSPLHF.

The chain combines TRBV2 with TRBJ2-7; D is unclear. V was clipped by 8 bases and J by 0 bases, with 8 bases between them. The CDR3 contains 12 residues. Germline CDR1 SNHLY, CDR2 FYNNEI. In DNA, the CDR3 is TGTGCCAGCTCGGTGAGCTCCTACGAGCAGTACTTC. Protein product: CASSVSSYEQYF.

The CDR3 bases are TGTGCCAGCTCAGCCTCCTACGAGCAGTACTTC. Its translation: CASSASYEQYF. The rearrangement links TRBV18 to TRBJ2-7; D remains ambiguous. The V end was cut by 5 bases, the J end by 0 bases, with 2 bases between. CDR1 is KGHSH, CDR2 LQKENI, per germline. The CDR3 covers 11 residues.

This clone was observed a single time. The gene calls are TRBV6-1 and TRBJ2-1; a possible D gene is TRBD1 (7 bases). The ends were cut back, 3 bases at V and 4 bases at J, with 13 bases in the middle. The CDR3 runs to 15 residues. Germline V CDR1 and CDR2: MNHNS, SASEGT. The CDR3 sequence: CASSEVRGEYNEQFF. As DNA, the CDR3 is TGTGCCAGCAGTGAGGTCAGGGGGGAGTACAATGAGCAGTTCTTC.

The chain is built from TRBV25-1 and TRBJ1-1; 7 positions agree with TRBD1. There are 14 residues in the CDR3. V shed 4 bases, J shed 2 bases, and the junction held 4 bases outside the gene matches. Germline loops: CDR1 MGHDK, CDR2 SYGVNS. CDR3 residues: CASSAYRGNTEAFF. The CDR3 region has the DNA TGTGCCAGCAGTGCATACAGGGGAAACACTGAAGCTTTCTTT.

CDR3 in amino acids: CASSWGRGSGNQPQHF. In DNA, the CDR3 is TGTGCCAGCAGTTGGGGCAGGGGATCGGGCAATCAGCCCCAGCATTTT. V usage is TRBV27 and J usage is TRBJ1-5, with D perhaps TRBD1 (6 bases). Germline V gives CDR1 MNHEY, CDR2 SMNVEV (reference sequence). Trimming removed 4 bases at V and 2 bases at J, with 15 bases between. There are 16 residues in the CDR3.